Presented here are 5 T cell receptor beta chains from one specimen sequenced in a study of beta chain features in type 1 diabetes. Expressed TCRB transcripts were sequenced, since all the RNA that had been isolated was reverse transcribed. Method: immunoSEQ multiplex PCR; TCRdb's copy keeps in-frame clones and lacks some. Here the sample spans 200,000 to 250,000 clones, approximately 11% being singletons. Sequenced: central memory CD4+ T cells from blood. The receptors here all came from a man younger than 35 in good health.

This clone was counted only a few times. The chain couples TRBV5-4 to TRBJ1-1, with D hard to call. V lost 3 bases to trimming and J lost 4 bases, with 16 bases between them. The CDR3 extends over 15 amino acids. Germline assignment: CDR1 SGHNT and CDR2 YYREEE (reference sequence). Here the CDR3 DNA reads TGTGCCAGCAGCTCGGGTCAGGAGCGGAGCACTGAAGCTTTCTTT. It yields the protein CASSSGQERSTEAFF.

The rearrangement links TRBV2 to TRBJ2-3; no firm D call. Trimming shortened V by 7 bases and J by 0 bases, and 11 bases separated the two germline ends. Germline V lookup: CDR1 SNHLY, CDR2 FYNNEI. The CDR3 covers 14 residues. The CDR3 DNA reads as TGTGCCAGCACTGTACTGACTAGCACAGATACGCAGTATTTT. It yields the protein CASTVLTSTDTQYF.

The rearrangement joins TRBV9 to TRBJ2-5; weak D call: TRBD1 (7 bases). V gave up 3 bases and J gave up 5 bases, with 14 bases separating them. Germline V CDR1 and CDR2: SGDLS, YYNGEE. The CDR3 runs 14 residues. CDR3 nucleotide sequence: TGTGCCAGCAGCGGGAGCAGGGGGGAGGAGACCCAGTACTTC. This gives the protein CASSGSRGEETQYF.

This clone was seen a handful of times. The chain links TRBV30 to TRBJ1-2; D call uncertain. The CDR3 is made up of 12 amino acids. Germline lookup yields CDR1 GTSNPN and CDR2 SVGIG (reference sequence). The V and J ends lost 3 bases and 2 bases respectively, with 7 bases between them. The CDR3 bases are TGTGCCTGGAGCCCGAGAAACTATGGCTACACCTTC. Its protein is CAWSPRNYGYTF.

This clone was found many times. The V gene is TRBV5-6, the J gene TRBJ2-3; TRBD2 matches at 11 bases. After removal of 0 bases from V and 5 bases from J, the junction contained 14 bases not matched to a gene. Per the germline V gene, CDR1 is SGHDT and CDR2 is YYEEEE. CDR3 length equals 19 residues. The CDR3 coding sequence is TGTGCCAGCAGCTTGGTCCCGGGACTAGCGGCCCGTCAGAGAGATACGCAGTATTTT. Translating it yields CASSLVPGLAARQRDTQYF.